Included here is one T cell receptor beta chain sequence, with context. This specimen belongs to a study of Ad26.COV2.S vaccination and SARS-CoV-2 variants. Profiled with immunoSEQ multiplex PCR; TCRdb holds only in-frame clones, not every one. The sample records 500,000 or so clones, about 83% being singletons. The CDR3 length is 10 residues. Looked up from germline, CDR1 is MDHEN and CDR2 is SYDVKM. Trimming removed 5 bases from V and 7 bases from J, with 6 bases in between. The treatment: some 19 received Ad26.COV2.S at low or high dose, single or two shots; several received placebo; per-sample allocation not given. The investigators took samples on day 63 after the first vaccine or placebo injection. Built on an Ad26 vector, the vaccine expressed Wuhan-strain SARS-CoV-2 spike.

The TCR originated in a person aged 18 to 65 who received the Ad26.COV2.S COVID-19 vaccine or a placebo. This specimen consisted of peripheral blood, obtained in a trial of Ad26.COV2.S vaccine versus placebo. The V and J genes are TRBV28 and TRBJ2-7; no reliable D call. The CDR3 DNA is TGTGCCAGCAGTCTTCGGGAGCAGTACTTC. Encoded protein: CASSLREQYF.